This T cell receptor beta chain was obtained from a study of blood T cell repertoires in COVID-19. This clone was seen a few times. The germline V and J ends were trimmed by 7 bases and 1 base, with 7 bases remaining between them. This CDR3 is built from 12 residues. The germline gives CDR1 MNHEY, CDR2 SVGAGI. Authors' analysis steps: Estimation of nucleated cell counts was performed using reference gene primer amplification. The assay was immunoSEQ multiplex PCR, and TCRdb's table has in-frame clones only and misses some. V, J and clone size reflect that table, while D and trimming were determined from the DNA. The table lists about 130,000 clones, over 75% of them singletons.

The sequencing sample was made of peripheral blood. V is TRBV6-5 and J is TRBJ1-1; perhaps TRBD1 as D (6 bases). The clonotype comes from a woman aged 80 or over with acute or convalescent COVID-19. CDR3 region: CASKDRNTEAFF. In DNA form, the CDR3 reads TGTGCCAGCAAGGACAGGAACACTGAAGCTTTCTTT.